The 24 T cell receptor beta chains presented below share a single source sample, sequenced in a study of blood T cell repertoires in COVID-19. The data were produced by immunoSEQ multiplex PCR, yet TCRdb's version contains in-frame clones alone and is incomplete. Of 150,000 to 200,000 clones listed, around four fifths were seen once; the top ten hold 2.5% to 3%. Sequenced: peripheral blood. All receptors come from a woman aged 60-75 years with acute or convalescent COVID-19.

This chain connects TRBV4-3 to TRBJ2-3, with 8 bases that match TRBD2. The germline CDR1 and CDR2 sequences are LGHNA and YSLEER. The CDR3 has 18 amino acids. V lost 1 base, J lost 0 bases, and 9 bases stayed unmatched. The CDR3, as DNA: TGCGCCAGCAGCCAAGGAAAGCGGGGGCCAGAAAGCACAGATACGCAGTATTTT. Its translation is CASSQGKRGPESTDTQYF.

V usage is TRBV6-2 or TRBV6-3 and J usage is TRBJ1-2; D perhaps matches TRBD1 (6 bases). Germline CDR1 is MNHEY and CDR2 is SVGEGT. The CDR3 runs 12 residues. V was shortened by 5 bases and J by 7 bases, with 11 bases between the two germline ends. The DNA of the CDR3 is TGTGCCAGCAGTCTGGGACAAGGTGGCTACACCTTC. Protein: CASSLGQGGYTF.

This chain connects TRBV7-2 to TRBJ2-2, with TRBD2 matching over 11 bases. This CDR3 region has 16 residues. V shed 0 bases and J 4 bases; nucleotides not matched to a gene: 1. From germline, CDR1 is SGHTA and CDR2 FQGNSA. CDR3 DNA sequence: TGTGCCAGCAGCTTAGCTAGCGGGAGGGGCACCGGGGAGCTGTTTTTT. Its translation is CASSLASGRGTGELFF.

V is TRBV15 and J is TRBJ2-1, with D tentatively TRBD2 (6 bases). Germline loops: CDR1 LNHNV, CDR2 YYDKDF (reference sequence). CDR3 length equals 18 residues. Trimming shortened V by 5 bases and J by 1 base, and 21 bases separated the two germline ends. The chain's CDR3 is CATSRSTDRDSSYNEQFF. The CDR3 nucleotides are TGTGCCACCAGCCGATCTACCGACCGGGACTCGTCCTACAATGAGCAGTTCTTC.

The chain links TRBV4-3 to TRBJ1-2, with D perhaps TRBD1 (6 bases). The CDR3 is made up of 15 amino acids. CDR1 and CDR2 (germline): LGHNA, YSLEER. The ends were cut back, 1 base at V and 5 bases at J, with 14 bases in the middle. CDR3 DNA: TGCGCCAGCAGCCAAGCTCTAGGGGGAGAGTATGGCTACACCTTC. Its translation: CASSQALGGEYGYTF.

V gene TRBV3-1 (or the pseudogene TRBV3-2) combines with J gene TRBJ2-7, with 8 bases that match TRBD1. The CDR3 consists of 12 residues. The V segment lost 3 bases and the J segment 6 bases; nucleotides outside the gene matches: 1. Germline lookup yields CDR1 LGHDT and CDR2 YNNKEL (reference sequence). The CDR3: CASSHDRGEQYF. CDR3 nucleotides: TGTGCCAGCAGCCACGACAGGGGCGAGCAGTACTTC.

This clone was detected only a few times. The chain links TRBV6-4 to TRBJ2-3; 10 nucleotides agree with TRBD2. Germline V gene lookup returns CDR1 MRHNA and CDR2 SNTAGT. This CDR3 region has 15 residues. The ends lost 4 bases at V and 1 base at J; junction bases unmatched: 2. This chain's CDR3 is CASSAGLARTDTQYF. The CDR3 DNA reads as TGTGCCAGCAGTGCGGGACTAGCGCGCACAGATACGCAGTATTTT.

V gene TRBV19 combines with J gene TRBJ1-2; D is uncertain. The germline V gene has CDR1 LNHDA and CDR2 SQIVND (reference sequence). The CDR3 runs to 14 residues. Trimming stripped 4 bases from V and 2 bases from J, with 11 bases between. As DNA, the CDR3 is TGTGCCAGTAGTACCTCACAGTGGAACTATGGCTACACCTTC. Translating it yields CASSTSQWNYGYTF.

This clone occurred once. The chain joins TRBV5-4 to TRBJ2-2, with TRBD2 identical over 9 bases. V gave up 0 bases and J gave up 2 bases; unmatched junction bases: 5. From germline, CDR1 is SGHNT and CDR2 YYREEE (reference sequence). CDR3 size: 17 residues. DNA of the CDR3: TGTGCCAGCAGCTTGGCCGGGCTAGCGGGAAACACCGGGGAGCTGTTTTTT. Translating it yields CASSLAGLAGNTGELFF.

CDR3 loop: CSVEGRLNTEAFF. The CDR3 region has the DNA TGCAGCGTTGAGGGGCGGCTGAACACTGAAGCTTTCTTT. The V gene is TRBV29-1, the J gene TRBJ1-1, with a tentative D call TRBD1 (5 bases). There are 13 residues in the CDR3. With 3 bases removed from V and 0 bases from J, the gap between germline ends came to 8 bases. The germline gives CDR1 SQVTM, CDR2 ANQGSEA.

This clone has more than one count but fewer than ten. The CDR3 here is CASSLLPRGAGTEAFF. The DNA of the CDR3 is TGTGCCAGCAGCTTATTGCCCAGGGGGGCAGGCACTGAAGCTTTCTTT. The rearrangement uses TRBV11-2 and TRBJ1-1; TRBD1 matches at 7 bases. Germline V gives CDR1 SGHAT, CDR2 FQNNGV. The CDR3 length is 16 residues. Trimming cost V 2 bases and J 4 bases; bases outside gene matches: 10.

The chain employs TRBV18 and TRBJ1-6, with 7 nucleotides matching TRBD1. CDR1 is KGHSH, CDR2 LQKENI, per germline. Unmatched junction bases numbered 6, after V lost 6 bases and J lost 1 base. The CDR3 is 16 residues long. The CDR3 DNA follows: TGTGCCAGCTCTCGGACAGGATCATCCTATAATTCACCCCTCCACTTT. Translating it yields CASSRTGSSYNSPLHF.

The chain couples TRBV7-3 to TRBJ2-7, with 7 bases lining up with TRBD2. This CDR3 comprises 15 residues. After removal of 1 base from V and 1 base from J, the junction contained 4 bases not matched to a gene. Germline CDR1 SGHTA, CDR2 FQGTGA. This CDR3 is CASSLMASGSYEQYF. Here the CDR3 DNA reads TGTGCCAGCAGCTTAATGGCTAGCGGATCCTACGAGCAGTACTTC.

The CDR3 reads CASSLRTGGNYGYTF. DNA for the CDR3: TGTGCCAGCAGTTTACGAACAGGGGGGAACTATGGCTACACCTTC. The V gene is TRBV27, the J gene TRBJ1-2; 8 nucleotides agree with TRBD1. Germline assignment: CDR1 MNHEY and CDR2 SMNVEV (reference sequence). This CDR3 has 15 residues. J was trimmed by 2 bases and V by 2 bases; bases with no gene match: 4.

Written as DNA, the CDR3 is TGTGCCAGCAGCCAGGACAGGGGTGGTGAAGCTTTCTTT. It yields the protein CASSQDRGGEAFF. The chain carries TRBV5-4 and TRBJ1-1, with TRBD1 identical over 9 bases. The trim removed 4 bases at V and 7 bases at J, leaving 5 bases unmatched. The V gene's germline CDR1 is SGHNT and CDR2 YYREEE (reference sequence). CDR3 length: 13 residues.

This chain links TRBV7-2 with TRBJ1-3; no definite D call. V lost 3 bases to trimming and J lost 4 bases, with 7 bases between them. The CDR3 is 13 amino acids. Per germline, CDR1 SGHTA and CDR2 FQGNSA. The CDR3 DNA follows: TGTGCCAGCAGCTTTTATTTGGGAAACACCATATATTTT. Its protein product is CASSFYLGNTIYF. Together with reference TRBV7-2 and TRBJ1-3, the CDR3 gives the full variable domain: GAGVSQSPSNKVTEKGKDVELRCDPISGHTALYWYRQSLGQGLEFLIYFQGNSAPDKSGLPSDRFSAERTGGSVSTLTIQRTQQEDSAVYLCASSFYLGNTIYFGEGSWLTVV.

The chain uses TRBV19 and TRBJ2-5, with 8 nucleotides matching TRBD1. CDR1 is LNHDA, CDR2 SQIVND, per germline (reference sequence). V trimming: 3 bases; J trimming: 4 bases; junction bases outside the gene matches: 7. The CDR3 extends over 15 amino acids. The CDR3 spells CASSMGQDPLETQYF. The CDR3 nucleotides read TGTGCCAGTAGTATGGGACAGGACCCTCTAGAGACCCAGTACTTC. Looking up the rest from reference TRBV19 and TRBJ2-5 gives the full variable domain: DGGITQSPKYLFRKEGQNVTLSCEQNLNHDAMYWYRQDPGQGLRLIYYSQIVNDFQKGDIAEGYSVSREKKESFPLTVTSAQKNPTAFYLCASSMGQDPLETQYFGPGTRLLVL.

The chain has TRBV6-5 and TRBJ1-2; TRBD1 matches 8 bases. After removal of 6 bases from V and 8 bases from J, the junction contained 5 bases not matched to a gene. The CDR3 covers 12 residues. Germline assignment: CDR1 MNHEY and CDR2 SVGAGI. The CDR3 loop reads CASRPGGLGYTF. CDR3 sequence (DNA): TGTGCCAGCAGGCCAGGGGGCCTAGGCTACACCTTC.

This CDR3 reads CASRDGGVGGYTF. In DNA, the CDR3 is TGTGCCAGCCGGGACGGGGGTGTTGGTGGCTACACCTTC. The gene calls are TRBV19 and TRBJ1-2, with D tentatively TRBD1 (5 bases). Deletions cut 9 bases from V and 7 bases from J, with 18 bases between. Germline V gene data show CDR1 as LNHDA and CDR2 as SQIVND (reference sequence). This CDR3 comprises 13 residues.

J is TRBJ2-2 and V is TRBV27; no definite D call. The CDR3 is made up of 14 amino acids. Per the germline V gene, CDR1 is MNHEY and CDR2 is SMNVEV (reference sequence). Between the trimmed V and J ends, which lost 1 base and 4 bases, there was a span of 7 bases. CDR3 sequence reads: CASSLWASTGELFF. The DNA for the CDR3 is TGTGCCAGCAGTTTATGGGCCAGCACCGGGGAGCTGTTTTTT.

The chain combines TRBV27 with TRBJ2-3; 9 nucleotides agree with TRBD1. V shed 5 bases, J shed 3 bases, and the junction held 15 bases outside the gene matches. The CDR3 extends over 18 amino acids. Germline lookup yields CDR1 MNHEY and CDR2 SMNVEV (reference sequence). The CDR3 region is CASSPLSGTGIRTDTQYF. In DNA, the CDR3 is TGTGCCAGCAGTCCCCTATCCGGGACAGGGATCCGGACAGATACGCAGTATTTT.

This clone was found once. The V and J genes are TRBV4-3 and TRBJ1-4, with unresolved D. Germline CDR1 reads LGHNA; CDR2 reads YSLEER. V shed 7 bases and J shed 0 bases, with 6 bases lying between them. This CDR3 region has 13 residues. The CDR3 here is CASMGSTNEKLFF. The CDR3 DNA sequence: TGCGCCAGCATGGGCTCAACTAATGAAAAACTGTTTTTT.

This clone has only a few counts. The chain employs TRBV4-3 and TRBJ1-6; D not certain. Trimming took off 0 bases at V and 9 bases at J, with 15 bases between the two ends. Per the germline V gene, CDR1 is LGHNA and CDR2 is YSLEER. This CDR3 spans 16 amino acids. CDR3 bases: TGCGCCAGCAGCCAAGAGGCTTCCGGGATCTTTTCACCCCTCCACTTT. This encodes CASSQEASGIFSPLHF.

The rearrangement links TRBV15 to TRBJ2-3; TRBD2 matches 11 bases. Germline V gene data show CDR1 as LNHNV and CDR2 as YYDKDF (reference sequence). Unmatched junction bases numbered 6, after V lost 3 bases and J lost 7 bases. The CDR3 contains 15 residues. This chain's CDR3 is CATSRAASGGYTQYF. The CDR3 region has the DNA TGTGCCACCAGCAGGGCGGCTAGCGGGGGGTATACGCAGTATTTT. The entire variable domain, with the rest obtained from reference TRBV15 and TRBJ2-3, is as follows: DAMVIQNPRYQVTQFGKPVTLSCSQTLNHNVMYWYQQKSSQAPKLLFHYYDKDFNNEADTPDNFQSRRPNTSFCFLDIRSPGLGDTAMYLCATSRAASGGYTQYFGPGTRLTVL.